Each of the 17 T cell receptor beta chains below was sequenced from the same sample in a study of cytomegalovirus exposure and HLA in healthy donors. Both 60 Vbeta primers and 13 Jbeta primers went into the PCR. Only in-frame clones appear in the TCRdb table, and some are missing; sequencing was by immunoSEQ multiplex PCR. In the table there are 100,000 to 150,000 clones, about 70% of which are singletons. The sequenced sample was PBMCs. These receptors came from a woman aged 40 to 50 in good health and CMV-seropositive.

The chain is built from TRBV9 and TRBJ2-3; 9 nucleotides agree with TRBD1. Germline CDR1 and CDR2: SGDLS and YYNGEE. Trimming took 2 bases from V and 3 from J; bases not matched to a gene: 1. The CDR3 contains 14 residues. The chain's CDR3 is CASSVGTGTDTQYF. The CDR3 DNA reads TGTGCCAGCAGCGTCGGGACAGGGACAGATACGCAGTATTTT.

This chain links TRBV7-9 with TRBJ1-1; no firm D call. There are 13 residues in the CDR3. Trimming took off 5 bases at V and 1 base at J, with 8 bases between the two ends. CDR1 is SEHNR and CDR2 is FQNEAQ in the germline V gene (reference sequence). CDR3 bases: TGTGCCAGCAGCACGACTCGGAACACTGAAGCTTTCTTT. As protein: CASSTTRNTEAFF.

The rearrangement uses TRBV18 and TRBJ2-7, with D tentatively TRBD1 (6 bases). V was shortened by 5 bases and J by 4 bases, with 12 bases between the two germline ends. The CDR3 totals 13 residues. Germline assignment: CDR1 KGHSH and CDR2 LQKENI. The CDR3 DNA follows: TGTGCCAGCTCAGCAGGGGACCGATACGAGCAGTACTTC. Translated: CASSAGDRYEQYF.

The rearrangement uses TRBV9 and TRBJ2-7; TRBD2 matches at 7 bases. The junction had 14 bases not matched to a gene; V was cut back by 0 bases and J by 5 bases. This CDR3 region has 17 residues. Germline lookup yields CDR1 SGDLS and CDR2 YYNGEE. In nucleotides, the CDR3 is TGTGCCAGCAGCGTAGGTTGGGGGGGGACCTTTACCGACGAGCAGTACTTC. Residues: CASSVGWGGTFTDEQYF.

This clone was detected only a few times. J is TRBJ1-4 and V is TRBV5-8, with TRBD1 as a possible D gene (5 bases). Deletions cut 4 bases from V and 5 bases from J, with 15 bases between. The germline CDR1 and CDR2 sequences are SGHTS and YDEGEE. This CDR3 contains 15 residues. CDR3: CASSADIGGNEKLFF. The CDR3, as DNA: TGTGCCAGCAGCGCGGACATCGGGGGAAATGAAAAACTGTTTTTT.

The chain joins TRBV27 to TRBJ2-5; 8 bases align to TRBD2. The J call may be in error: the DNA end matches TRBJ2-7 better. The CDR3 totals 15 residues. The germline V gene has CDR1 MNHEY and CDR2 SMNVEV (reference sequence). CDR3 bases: TGTGCCAGCAGTTGGAGCGGGAGCCCCTCCTACGAGCAGTACTTC. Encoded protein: CASSWSGSPSYEQYF.

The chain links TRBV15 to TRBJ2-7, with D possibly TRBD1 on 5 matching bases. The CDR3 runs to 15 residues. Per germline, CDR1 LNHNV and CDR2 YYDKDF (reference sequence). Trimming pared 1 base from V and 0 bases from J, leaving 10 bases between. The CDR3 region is CATSRAGPISYEQYF. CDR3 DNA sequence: TGTGCCACCAGCAGAGCAGGGCCTATCTCCTACGAGCAGTACTTC.

CDR3 bases: TGTGCCAGCAGCGCTGGGGACAGGAGCAATCAGCCCCAGCATTTT. Amino acid sequence: CASSAGDRSNQPQHF. The chain links TRBV9 to TRBJ1-5, with 8 bases aligning to TRBD1. Germline CDR1 reads SGDLS; CDR2 reads YYNGEE. V was pared by 3 bases and J by 1 base, with 3 bases of the junction left unmatched. The CDR3 totals 15 residues.

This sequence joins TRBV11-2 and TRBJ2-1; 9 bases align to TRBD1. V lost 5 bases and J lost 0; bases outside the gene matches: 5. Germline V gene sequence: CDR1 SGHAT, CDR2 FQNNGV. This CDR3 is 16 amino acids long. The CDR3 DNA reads TGTGCCAGCAGCGGGGGACAGGGCCGCTCCTACAATGAGCAGTTCTTC. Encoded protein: CASSGGQGRSYNEQFF.

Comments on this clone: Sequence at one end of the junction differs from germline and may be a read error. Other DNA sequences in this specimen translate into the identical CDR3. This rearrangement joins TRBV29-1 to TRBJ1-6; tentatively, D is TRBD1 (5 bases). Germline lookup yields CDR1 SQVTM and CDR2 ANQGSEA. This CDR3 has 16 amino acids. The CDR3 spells CSAQLDQGTLFSPLHF. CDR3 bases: TGTAGCGCCCAATTAGATCAGGGTACGTTATTTTCACCCCTCCACTTT.

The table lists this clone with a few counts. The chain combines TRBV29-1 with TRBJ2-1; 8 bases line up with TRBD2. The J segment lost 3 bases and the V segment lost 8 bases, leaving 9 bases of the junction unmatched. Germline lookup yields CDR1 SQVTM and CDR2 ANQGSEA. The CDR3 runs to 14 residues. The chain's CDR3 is CSPVRGGVYNEQFF. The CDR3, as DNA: TGCAGCCCCGTACGGGGGGGCGTCTACAATGAGCAGTTCTTC.

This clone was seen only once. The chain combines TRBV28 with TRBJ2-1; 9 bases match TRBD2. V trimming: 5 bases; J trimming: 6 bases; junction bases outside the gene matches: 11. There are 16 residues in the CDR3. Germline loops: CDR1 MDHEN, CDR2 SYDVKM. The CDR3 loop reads CASSPPGRGGRNEQFF. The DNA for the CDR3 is TGTGCCAGCAGTCCCCCGGGGCGGGGGGGCCGCAATGAGCAGTTCTTC. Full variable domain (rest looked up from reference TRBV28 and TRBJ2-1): DVKVTQSSRYLVKRTGEKVFLECVQDMDHENMFWYRQDPGLGLRLIYFSYDVKMKEKGDIPEGYSVSREKKERFSLILESASTNQTSMYLCASSPPGRGGRNEQFFGPGTRLTVL.

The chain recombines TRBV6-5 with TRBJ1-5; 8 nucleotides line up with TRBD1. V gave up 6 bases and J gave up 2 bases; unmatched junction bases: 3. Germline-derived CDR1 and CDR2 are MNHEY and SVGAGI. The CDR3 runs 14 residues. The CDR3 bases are TGTGCCAGCAGAACGGACAGGGGCAATCAGCCCCAGCATTTT. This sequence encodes CASRTDRGNQPQHF.

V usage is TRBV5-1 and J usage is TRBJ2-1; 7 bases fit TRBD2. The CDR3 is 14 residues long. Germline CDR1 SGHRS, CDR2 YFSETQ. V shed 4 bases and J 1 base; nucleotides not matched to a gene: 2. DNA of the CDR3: TGCGCCAGCAGCGGGGAGGGGTCCTACAATGAGCAGTTCTTC. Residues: CASSGEGSYNEQFF.

CDR3 sequence reads: CASSFALAGGSYNEQFF. The CDR3 region has the DNA TGTGCCAGCAGTTTCGCCCTAGCGGGAGGGTCCTACAATGAGCAGTTCTTC. V gene TRBV27 combines with J gene TRBJ2-1, with TRBD2 identical over 12 bases. From germline, CDR1 is MNHEY and CDR2 SMNVEV (reference sequence). The CDR3 is 17 amino acids. V was clipped by 3 bases and J by 1 base; unmatched bases: 4.

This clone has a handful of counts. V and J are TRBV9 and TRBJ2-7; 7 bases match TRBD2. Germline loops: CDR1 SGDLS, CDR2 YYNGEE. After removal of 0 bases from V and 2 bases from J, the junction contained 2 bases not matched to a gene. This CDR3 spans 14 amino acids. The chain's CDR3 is CASSVGGGPYEQYF. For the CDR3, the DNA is TGTGCCAGCAGCGTAGGGGGGGGACCCTACGAGCAGTACTTC.

In nucleotides, the CDR3 is TGCGCCAGCAGGAGGGGAGGGGGGACGGCGGTCTCCTACGAGCAGTACTTC. Protein sequence: CASRRGGGTAVSYEQYF. V and J are TRBV5-1 and TRBJ2-7; maybe TRBD2 (7 bases). Trimming pared 5 bases from V and 0 bases from J, leaving 21 bases between. CDR3 length equals 17 residues. Per the germline V gene, CDR1 is SGHRS and CDR2 is YFSETQ.